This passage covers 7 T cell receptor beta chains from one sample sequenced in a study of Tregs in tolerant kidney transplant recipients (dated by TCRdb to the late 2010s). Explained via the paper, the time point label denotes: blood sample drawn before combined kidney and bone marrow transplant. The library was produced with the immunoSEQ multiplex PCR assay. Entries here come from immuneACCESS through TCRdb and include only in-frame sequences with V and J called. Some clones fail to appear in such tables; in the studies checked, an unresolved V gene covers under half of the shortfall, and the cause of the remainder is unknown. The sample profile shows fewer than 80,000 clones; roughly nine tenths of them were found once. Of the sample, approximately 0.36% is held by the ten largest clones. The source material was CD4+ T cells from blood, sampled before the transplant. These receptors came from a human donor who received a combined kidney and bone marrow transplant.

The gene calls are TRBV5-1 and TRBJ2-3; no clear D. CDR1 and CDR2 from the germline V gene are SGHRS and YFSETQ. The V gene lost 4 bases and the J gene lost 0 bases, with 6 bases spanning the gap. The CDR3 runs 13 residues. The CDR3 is CASSEPSTDTQYF. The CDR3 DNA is TGCGCCAGCAGCGAGCCAAGCACAGATACGCAGTATTTT.

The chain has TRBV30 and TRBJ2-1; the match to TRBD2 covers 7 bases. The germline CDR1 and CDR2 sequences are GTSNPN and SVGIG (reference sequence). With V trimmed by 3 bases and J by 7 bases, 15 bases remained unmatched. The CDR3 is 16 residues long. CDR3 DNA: TGTGCCTGGAGGGAGTTCGGACTAGAGCAAGGGAATGAGCAGTTCTTC. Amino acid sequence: CAWREFGLEQGNEQFF.

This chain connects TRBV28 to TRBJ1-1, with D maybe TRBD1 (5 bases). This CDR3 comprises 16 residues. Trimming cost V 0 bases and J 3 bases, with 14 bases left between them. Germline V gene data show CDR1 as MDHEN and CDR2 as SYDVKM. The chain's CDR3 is CASSLWSGGIDTEAFF. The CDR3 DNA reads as TGTGCCAGCAGTTTATGGTCGGGGGGGATTGACACTGAAGCTTTCTTT.

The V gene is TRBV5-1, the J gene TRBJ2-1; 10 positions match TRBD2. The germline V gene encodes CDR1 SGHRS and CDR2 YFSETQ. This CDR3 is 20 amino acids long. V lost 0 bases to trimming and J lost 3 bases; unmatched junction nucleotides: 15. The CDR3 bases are TGCGCCAGCAGCTTGGCCGACCAGGGGACGCGACTAGCGGGCTACAATGAGCAGTTCTTC. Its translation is CASSLADQGTRLAGYNEQFF.

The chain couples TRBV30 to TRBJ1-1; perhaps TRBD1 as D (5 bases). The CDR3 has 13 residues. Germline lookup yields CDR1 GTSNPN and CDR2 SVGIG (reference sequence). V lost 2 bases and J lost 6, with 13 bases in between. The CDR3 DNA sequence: TGTGCCTGGAGTAAAGGGGTTGGTGCTGAAGCTTTCTTT. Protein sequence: CAWSKGVGAEAFF.

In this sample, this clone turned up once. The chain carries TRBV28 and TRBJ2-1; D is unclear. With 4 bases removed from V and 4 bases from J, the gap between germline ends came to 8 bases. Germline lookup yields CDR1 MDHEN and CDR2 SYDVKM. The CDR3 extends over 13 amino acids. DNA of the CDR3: TGTGCCAGCAGTTCTCTAGGATACAATGAGCAGTTCTTC. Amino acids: CASSSLGYNEQFF.

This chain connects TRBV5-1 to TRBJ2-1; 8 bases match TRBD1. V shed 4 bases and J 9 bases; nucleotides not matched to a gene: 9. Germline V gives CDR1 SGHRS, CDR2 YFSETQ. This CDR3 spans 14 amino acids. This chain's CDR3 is CASSPRTGLGEQFF. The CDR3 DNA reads TGCGCCAGCAGCCCACGGACAGGGTTGGGTGAGCAGTTCTTC.